The clone carrying this T cell receptor (beta chain) showed up many times. This CDR3 contains 14 residues. The V and J ends lost 0 bases and 7 bases respectively, with 13 bases between them. Germline V gene sequence: CDR1 SGHRS, CDR2 YFSETQ. This sample is drawn from a study of blood T cell repertoires in COVID-19. Study details: The samples span acute and convalescent COVID-19 from the United States, Italy and Spain. From T cells, B-cell-depleted T cells, or PBMCs came the material, which was cDNA or gDNA.

Ages ranged from roughly 18 to 100 years, with residence in fewer than 25 US areas. Before being deemed recovered, Cohort 3 donors had two negative PCRs, clearance, or symptom resolution. Assay: immunoSEQ multiplex PCR; the TCRdb copy retains only in-frame clones and omits some. The table records some 460,000 clones, approximately 90% of them present only once. This TCR was sampled from a woman aged 18-29 years who had recovered from COVID-19. Sequencing was done on a sample of PBMCs or T cells enriched from blood (not recorded which). This chain links TRBV5-1 with TRBJ2-5, with D possibly matching TRBD1 (5 bases). The CDR3 nucleotides read TGCGCCAGCAGCTTGGAGGGTTATCAGGGGACCCAGTACTTC. Protein product: CASSLEGYQGTQYF.